This T cell receptor beta chain was documented in a study of cytomegalovirus exposure and HLA in healthy donors. General study results and limits: A later analysis reported that several of the most significant clusters appeared to be linked to common viral pathogens, among them Epstein-Barr virus.

Details on this clone: Its antigen remains unidentified.

V was shortened by 2 bases and J by 6 bases, with 11 bases between the two germline ends. Germline lookup yields CDR1 ENHRY and CDR2 SYGVKD. The CDR3 is 13 amino acids. No record exists of this donor's CMV serostatus. The PCR was carried out with 60 Vbeta primers and 13 Jbeta primers. Sequencing was performed with immunoSEQ multiplex PCR; in TCRdb, only in-frame clones are kept and a portion is missing. Here the sample spans over 150,000 clones, 80% to 85% being singletons. The sequence was obtained from a human donor in good health. The source material was PBMCs. The rearrangement joins TRBV10-3 to TRBJ2-7; possibly TRBD1 for D (6 bases). CDR3 protein: CAISEGTRGEQYF. The CDR3 DNA sequence: TGTGCCATCAGTGAGGGGACAAGGGGCGAGCAGTACTTC.